Below, one T cell receptor (beta chain) is given with its context. Its antigen remains unknown. The sample originates from a study of T cells after yellow fever vaccination. The length of the CDR3 is 16 residues. The V gene end was trimmed by 5 bases and the J gene end by 0 bases; junction bases not matched to a gene: 6. From germline, CDR1 is SGHTA and CDR2 FQGTGA. TCRdb redid the calling of the 5' RACE reads with MiXCR, one entry per CDR3 protein. This sample carries approximately 260,000 distinct CDR3 sequences, 13% of them seen once, and the ten largest clones take about 0.51%. Study-level findings and limits: Detected again after the booster were most primary-vaccination clones, at roughly 95% CD4 and around 91% CD8.

This chain joins TRBV7-3 and TRBJ2-2; 7 bases map to TRBD2. This specimen was CD4+ T cells sorted from PBMCs, taken 45 days after the yellow fever booster vaccination. The clonotype originates from a man aged 25 to 40 who received the YFV17D yellow fever vaccine. DNA for the CDR3: TGTGCCAGCAGCAGAGACAGCGGGGCGAACACCGGGGAGCTGTTTTTT. Amino acid sequence: CASSRDSGANTGELFF.